The 13 T cell receptor beta chains in this list originate from one sample, sequenced in a study of T-cell reconstitution after alpha-beta-depleted transplantation in children. Unique molecular identifiers featured in how the TCRbeta library was prepared. In TCRdb, the PCR reads were re-called with MiXCR into one record per CDR3 protein. The repertoire holds approximately 300,000 distinct CDR3 sequences, about 9.5% seen once, with roughly 7% in the top ten. The sample here was PBMCs, taken before TCRalphabeta/CD19-depleted stem cell transplant. These receptors were collected from a boy under two years old with acute myeloid leukemia, due to receive a stem cell transplant.

A note on this clonotype: A much larger clone lies one base from this, so it may be a read error. Given the absence of the conserved phenylalanine or tryptophan at the CDR3 end, a read error is likely. The chain joins TRBV10-3 to TRBJ2-1; D is perhaps TRBD2 (5 bases). Germline CDR1 reads ENHRY; CDR2 reads SYGVKD. V lost 4 bases to trimming and J lost 7 bases, with 8 bases between them. This CDR3 region has 12 residues. This CDR3 reads CAISGRGNEQFL. The CDR3 bases are TGTGCCATCAGTGGCCGGGGAAATGAGCAGTTCTTG.

This clonotype showed up many times. The CDR3 region is CASSFAAEQYF. The CDR3 bases are TGTGCCAGCAGTTTCGCGGCCGAGCAGTACTTC. The V and J genes are TRBV12-3 or TRBV12-4 and TRBJ2-7, with D hard to call. The CDR3 is 11 amino acids. V was shortened by 3 bases and J by 6 bases, with 6 bases between the two germline ends.

At least ten counts were recorded for this clonotype. CDR3 DNA sequence: TGTGCCAGCAGTTTAGCATCCAAGGGTTATCCAGAAGAGACCCAGTACTTC. Its protein product is CASSLASKGYPEETQYF. The gene calls are TRBV12-3 or TRBV12-4 and TRBJ2-5; D not resolved. The V end was cut by 0 bases, the J end by 3 bases, with 17 bases between. CDR3 size: 17 residues.

This clonotype occurred many times. The chain carries TRBV7-9 and TRBJ1-6; 7 positions match TRBD1. The CDR3 totals 13 residues. V shed 6 bases, J shed 9 bases, and the junction held 5 bases outside the gene matches. CDR1 and CDR2 from the germline V gene are SEHNR and FQNEAQ (reference sequence). The CDR3 reads CASSFTGVSPLHF. The CDR3 nucleotides are TGTGCCAGCAGTTTTACAGGGGTTTCACCCCTCCACTTT.

In this sample, this clonotype turned up many times. The rearrangement links TRBV19 to TRBJ2-2; no clear D. V lost 2 bases, J lost 4 bases, and 11 bases lay in between. Looked up from germline, CDR1 is LNHDA and CDR2 is SQIVND (reference sequence). This CDR3 has 15 residues. DNA of the CDR3: TGTGCCAGTAGTATACGGGCAGGCCCCACCGGGGAGCTGTTTTTT. It encodes CASSIRAGPTGELFF.

Many counts were recorded for this clonotype. CDR3 sequence (DNA): TGCGCCAGCAGCCCAAGACAGGGTTTATGGGAAAAACTGTTTTTT. Translated: CASSPRQGLWEKLFF. This chain links TRBV5-1 with TRBJ1-4; TRBD1 agrees at 7 bases. The junction had 11 bases not matched to a gene; V was cut back by 4 bases and J by 8 bases. The CDR3 is 15 amino acids. Germline assignment: CDR1 SGHRS and CDR2 YFSETQ.

This clonotype was counted ten times or more. The chain is built from TRBV5-1 and TRBJ2-7, with TRBD1 matching 7 bases. V lost 5 bases and J lost 3; bases outside the gene matches: 11. Per germline, CDR1 SGHRS and CDR2 YFSETQ. The CDR3 runs 15 residues. In DNA, the CDR3 is TGCGCCAGCAGGGCGAGGGGGCGCTGGGACTACGAGCAGTACTTC. It yields the protein CASRARGRWDYEQYF.

This clonotype was recorded at least ten times. The chain carries TRBV28 and TRBJ2-7; D is unclear. From germline, CDR1 is MDHEN and CDR2 SYDVKM. With 2 bases removed from V and 2 bases from J, the gap between germline ends came to 13 bases. The CDR3 extends over 15 amino acids. As DNA, the CDR3 is TGTGCCAGCAGTTTAGGGGTTACTGGAACCTACGAGCAGTACTTC. This gives the protein CASSLGVTGTYEQYF.

This clonotype was detected many times. V gene TRBV12-5 combines with J gene TRBJ2-7; D is possibly TRBD1 (6 bases). Trimming removed 1 base from V and 0 bases from J, with 13 bases in between. The CDR3 runs to 16 residues. CDR1 is LGHNT, CDR2 FRNRAP, per germline. The CDR3 sequence is CASGLGPKGVSYEQYF. The CDR3 nucleotides are TGTGCTAGTGGTTTGGGTCCTAAGGGGGTCTCCTACGAGCAGTACTTC.

This clonotype was picked up a small number of times. The V gene is TRBV6-1, the J gene TRBJ1-1; D is ambiguous. Germline lookup yields CDR1 MNHNS and CDR2 SASEGT. The CDR3 spans 13 residues. V lost 6 bases and J lost 8, with 16 bases in between. The CDR3 is CASRDRTFPEAFF. For the CDR3, the DNA is TGTGCCAGCAGAGACCGGACTTTCCCCGAAGCTTTCTTT.

This clonotype was counted at least ten times. The V and J genes are TRBV6-1 and TRBJ1-3; D not resolved. Germline V gene sequence: CDR1 MNHNS, CDR2 SASEGT. This CDR3 contains 14 residues. With 7 bases removed from V and 4 bases from J, the gap between germline ends came to 14 bases. Here the CDR3 DNA reads TGTGCCAGCACTACATGGATCCGGGGAAACACCATATATTTT. This gives the protein CASTTWIRGNTIYF.

This clonotype was recorded at least ten times. The chain has TRBV6-5 and TRBJ2-3; a possible D gene is TRBD1 (6 bases). From germline, CDR1 is MNHEY and CDR2 SVGAGI. The CDR3 is made up of 17 amino acids. V shed 1 base and J shed 0 bases, with 14 bases lying between them. The chain's CDR3 is CASSYFSQGTSTDTQYF. CDR3 coding DNA: TGTGCCAGCAGTTACTTTTCACAGGGCACTAGCACAGATACGCAGTATTTT.

The chain couples TRBV28 to TRBJ1-5, with unresolved D. The ends were cut back, 3 bases at V and 0 bases at J, with 9 bases in the middle. There are 15 residues in the CDR3. Germline CDR1 and CDR2: MDHEN and SYDVKM. CDR3 nucleotides: TGTGCCAGCAGTTTGATTGGGGTTAGCAATCAGCCCCAGCATTTT. Amino acids: CASSLIGVSNQPQHF.